These 4 T cell receptor beta chains were sequenced from one sample in a study of somatic mutations in T cells in chronic GVHD. The assay was immunoSEQ multiplex PCR, and TCRdb's table has in-frame clones only and misses some. The sample contains about 13,000 clones, 78% of which appear only once. The sequenced sample consisted of Vbeta20-negative CD4+ T cells from blood. The source is a male patient in his fifties with chronic graft-versus-host disease. Some T cells may trace back to the graft donor.

The chain has TRBV19 and TRBJ2-5; D perhaps matches TRBD2 (6 bases). TRBJ2-7 matches the DNA end more closely, so the J call is doubtful. The CDR3 sequence is 12 residues long. Germline-derived CDR1 and CDR2 are LNHDA and SQIVND (reference sequence). CDR3 region: CASSTQEGEQYF. Here the CDR3 DNA reads TGTGCCAGTAGTACACAGGAGGGCGAGCAGTACTTC.

The chain joins TRBV7-8 to TRBJ2-7, with TRBD2 identical over 8 bases. With 5 bases clipped from V and 5 bases from J, the junction kept 8 bases outside the gene matches. The V gene's germline CDR1 is SGHVS and CDR2 FQNEAQ. This CDR3 comprises 14 residues. The CDR3 protein is CASSTREGEDEQYF. The CDR3 DNA reads as TGTGCCAGCAGCACCCGGGAGGGGGAGGACGAGCAGTACTTC.

The sample holds a few counts of this clone. The chain links TRBV28 to TRBJ1-2, with a tentative D call TRBD1 (6 bases). The CDR3 loop spans 15 amino acids. Germline V lookup: CDR1 MDHEN, CDR2 SYDVKM. The V end lost 4 bases, the J end lost 5 bases, and 17 bases lay between the germline ends. CDR3 DNA sequence: TGTGCCAGCAGTTCCCAGGTACAGGGAGGGTATGGCTACACCTTC. Its protein is CASSSQVQGGYGYTF.

This rearrangement joins TRBV7-9 to TRBJ2-7; tentatively, D is TRBD2 (5 bases). In germline, CDR1 is SEHNR, CDR2 FQNEAQ (reference sequence). This CDR3 contains 13 residues. Trimming removed 3 bases at V and 6 bases at J, with 12 bases between. The CDR3 reads CASSLGGSSEQYF. CDR3 nucleotide sequence: TGTGCCAGCAGCTTGGGTGGGAGCAGCGAGCAGTACTTC.